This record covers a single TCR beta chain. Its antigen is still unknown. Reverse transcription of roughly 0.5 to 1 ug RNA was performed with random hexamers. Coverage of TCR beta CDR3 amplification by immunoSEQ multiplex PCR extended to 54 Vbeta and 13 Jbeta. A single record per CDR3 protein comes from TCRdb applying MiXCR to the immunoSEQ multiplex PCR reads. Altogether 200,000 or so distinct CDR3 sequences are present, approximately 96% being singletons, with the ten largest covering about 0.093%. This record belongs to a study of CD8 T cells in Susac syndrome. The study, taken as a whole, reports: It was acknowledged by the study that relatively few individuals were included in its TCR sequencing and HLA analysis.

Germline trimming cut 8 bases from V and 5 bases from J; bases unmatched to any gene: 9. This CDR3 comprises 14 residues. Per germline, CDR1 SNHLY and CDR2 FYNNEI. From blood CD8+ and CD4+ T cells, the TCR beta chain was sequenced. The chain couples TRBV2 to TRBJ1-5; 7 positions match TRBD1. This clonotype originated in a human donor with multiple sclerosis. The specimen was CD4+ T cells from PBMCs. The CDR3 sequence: CASGGQLAYQPQHF. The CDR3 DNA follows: TGTGCCAGCGGGGGACAGCTCGCTTATCAGCCCCAGCATTTT.